This TCR beta chain was captured in a study of blood T cells in healthy people across ages. Investigators took 8.5 to 10 milliliters of peripheral blood from every donor. A second about 7 to 11 cycle PCR used barcoded and J-beta primers. In TCRdb, the 5' RACE reads were re-called with MiXCR into one record per CDR3 protein. The sample yields 730,000 or so distinct CDR3 sequences, more than 40% seen once. In the case of this clonotype: Its antigen is still unknown.

The V gene's germline CDR1 is MNHNY and CDR2 SVGAGI (reference sequence). With 5 bases removed from V and 8 bases from J, the gap between germline ends came to 12 bases. The CDR3 covers 13 residues. Whole-study results and caveats: Diversity estimates from one million T cells were considered underestimates. Reliance upon unsorted PBMCs precluded definitive naive versus antigen-experienced comparison.

The TCR originated in a woman aged 55-69 years in good health. Sequencing was carried out using blood. The V and J genes are TRBV6-6 and TRBJ1-4, with TRBD1 as a possible D gene (5 bases). This CDR3 is CASSPRVQEKLFF. CDR3 nucleotides: TGTGCCAGCAGTCCCAGGGTGCAAGAAAAACTGTTTTTT.